The clone carrying this T cell receptor beta chain was counted a single time. What it recognizes is unknown. Using unique molecular identifiers, the investigators prepared the TCRbeta library. Via MiXCR, TCRdb re-called the PCR reads, giving one row per CDR3 protein. This sample carries 440,000 or so distinct CDR3 sequences, roughly 43% of them seen once, and the ten largest clones take 27%. This entry comes from a study of T-cell reconstitution after alpha-beta-depleted transplantation in children. Study observations and caveats: T cells produced anew were the main source of T-cell counts and diversity one year after transplant. Reported findings indicate that, about two months after transplant, alpha-beta T cells came from several hundred expanded clones, which were derived from non-depleted graft cells. The high TCRbeta diversity at day 60 in some patients came from surviving recipient T cells and thymic progenitors.

The clonotype was recovered from a girl aged 2 to 10 with aplastic anemia, due to receive a stem cell transplant. This specimen was PBMCs, taken before TCRalphabeta/CD19-depleted stem cell transplant.

Here the CDR3 DNA reads TGTGCCACCAGCAGATCGGATACGAACACCGGGGAGCTGTTTTTT. This gives the protein CATSRSDTNTGELFF. The chain has TRBV15 and TRBJ2-2; D is uncertain. This CDR3 is 15 amino acids long. Germline loops: CDR1 LNHNV, CDR2 YYDKDF (reference sequence). V was pared by 2 bases and J by 0 bases, with 7 bases between.